This TCR beta chain appears in the sequencing data of a study of control samples from healthy donors and cancer patients. The CDR3 covers 13 residues. Trimming stripped 4 bases from V and 3 bases from J, with 6 bases between. CDR1 is LGHDT and CDR2 is YNNKEL in the germline V gene (reference sequence). The table came from immunoSEQ multiplex PCR; TCRdb's copy has only in-frame clones and leaves some out. The sample holds roughly 120,000 clones, 90% seen once. The genes are TRBV3-1 (or the pseudogene TRBV3-2) and TRBJ2-2; D unresolved. This TCR was recovered from a human donor in good health. The donor label of this sample is uncertain. Sequencing input: blood. For the CDR3, the DNA is TGTGCCAGCAGCCCGCTATACACCGGGGAGCTGTTTTTT. This sequence encodes CASSPLYTGELFF.